This TCR beta chain is from a study of cytotoxic CD8 clonotypes in ibrutinib-treated CLL. Across the study: The study included 11 relapsed/refractory and around 16 treatment-naive patients; fewer than 18 had IGHV unmutated disease. Among responders, roughly 25 were partial and 2 complete; after median roughly 72 months, 14 stayed remitted and approximately 12 progressed.

A note on this clone: Antigen unknown.

Germline lookup yields CDR1 MNHEY and CDR2 SMNVEV (reference sequence). The CDR3 runs 15 residues. V lost 3 bases and J 10 bases, leaving 19 bases between the germline ends. Sequencing was performed with immunoSEQ multiplex PCR; in TCRdb, only in-frame clones are kept and a portion is missing. The data show tens of thousands of clones, around 84% seen once. Study results and limitations: Baseline levels were approached again at progression, after clonality had risen at ibrutinib response. Baseline clonality exceeded age-matched healthy donors and tracked circulating CD8+ T-cell counts.

Material: PBMCs, obtained before ibrutinib treatment. V gene TRBV27 combines with J gene TRBJ2-1; weak D call: TRBD2 (6 bases). The receptor comes from a human donor with chronic lymphocytic leukemia. The CDR3 here is CASSFPPAGGAEQFF. The CDR3 nucleotides are TGTGCCAGCAGTTTCCCCCCAGCGGGCGGGGCGGAGCAGTTCTTC.